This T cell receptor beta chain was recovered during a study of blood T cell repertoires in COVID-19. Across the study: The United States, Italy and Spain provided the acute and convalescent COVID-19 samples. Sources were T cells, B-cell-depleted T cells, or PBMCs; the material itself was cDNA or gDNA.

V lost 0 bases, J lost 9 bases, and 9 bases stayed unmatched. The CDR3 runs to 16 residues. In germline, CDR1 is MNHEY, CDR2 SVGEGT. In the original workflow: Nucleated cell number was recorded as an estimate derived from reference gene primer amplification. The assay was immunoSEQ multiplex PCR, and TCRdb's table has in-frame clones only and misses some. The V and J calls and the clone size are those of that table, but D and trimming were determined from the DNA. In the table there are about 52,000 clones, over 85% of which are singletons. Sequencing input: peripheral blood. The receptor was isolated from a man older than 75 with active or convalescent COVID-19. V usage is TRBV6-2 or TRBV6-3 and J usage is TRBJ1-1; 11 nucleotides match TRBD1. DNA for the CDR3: TGTGCCAGCAGTTACTCTCCGGGGACAGGGGGTGTTAAAGCTTTCTTT. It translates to CASSYSPGTGGVKAFF.